This TCR beta chain was recorded in a study of identical twins. Looked up from germline, CDR1 is DFQATT and CDR2 is SNEGSKA (reference sequence). This CDR3 region has 16 residues. V lost 3 bases and J lost 6; bases outside the gene matches: 11. TCRdb re-analysed the 5' RACE reads in MiXCR, keeping a single row per CDR3 protein. The profile shows about 810,000 distinct CDR3 sequences, 12% of them singletons. This clonotype was picked up a small number of times. The same data also contributed to another study, on yellow fever vaccine responses in identical twins.

Sequencing was done on a sample of PBMCs. The V gene is TRBV20-1, the J gene TRBJ2-1; TRBD2 agrees at 10 bases. This receptor was obtained from a woman aged 18 to 35 in good health. In DNA, the CDR3 is TGCAGTGCTAGTCTTTTGCCAGCGGGGGGGCTCAATGAGCAGTTCTTC. Translation gives CSASLLPAGGLNEQFF.